This T cell receptor (beta chain) comes out of a study of T cell repertoires in cytomegalovirus infection. Study in general: Public TCR beta signatures were indicative of both CMV infection and a matching HLA type. Study findings and constraints: Of the TCR beta families, the public ones yielded a cumulative frequency that identified carriers of CMV plus the relevant HLA. The ex vivo response showed dominance by HLA-C-restricted CMV-specific TCR beta clonotypes.

This CDR3 region has 11 residues. Germline loops: CDR1 SGHVS, CDR2 FQNEAQ. This clonotype was seen at least ten times. Antigen: not known. A read error may account for a junction end that differs from germline. TCRdb re-derived calls from the reads in MiXCR, one entry per CDR3 protein. The sample records some 800,000 distinct CDR3 sequences, about 30% being singletons. The chain couples TRBV7-8 to TRBJ2-3; D may correspond to TRBD1 or TRBD2 (5 bases each). The material sequenced was cultured CD8+ T cells from PBMCs, taken from culture after CMV antigen stimulation. This clonotype was obtained from a human donor in good health (CMV status not recorded). Some clones in this sample may be carry-over from other donors' samples. This CDR3 reads CASSLGNRGVF. CDR3 coding DNA: TGTGCCAGCAGCTTAGGGAACAGAGGGGTTTTT.